This TCR beta chain derives from a study of cytomegalovirus exposure and HLA in healthy donors. Points from the study as a whole: Follow-up analysis later connected one missense variant in DCLRE1C with trimming of TCR beta V- and J-genes. In a later analysis, DRB1 alleles had the most associated TCRs; HLA-C alleles the fewest.

Concerning this clone: The antigen remains unidentified.

Researchers ran the PCR with 60 Vbeta and 13 Jbeta primers. Only in-frame clones appear in the TCRdb table, and some are missing; sequencing was by immunoSEQ multiplex PCR. The sample includes 90,000 to 150,000 clones, about three fifths seen only once; the top ten take about 9%. The CDR3 runs 13 residues. Trimming stripped 2 bases from V and 8 bases from J, with 15 bases between. Germline CDR1 GTSNPN, CDR2 SVGIG (reference sequence). The V gene is TRBV30, the J gene TRBJ1-2; D perhaps matches TRBD1 (5 bases). The clonotype was recovered from a middle-aged man in good health and CMV-seropositive. What was sequenced was PBMCs. The chain's CDR3 is CAWSTGQPRGYTF. CDR3 bases: TGTGCCTGGAGTACCGGACAACCGCGGGGCTACACCTTC.